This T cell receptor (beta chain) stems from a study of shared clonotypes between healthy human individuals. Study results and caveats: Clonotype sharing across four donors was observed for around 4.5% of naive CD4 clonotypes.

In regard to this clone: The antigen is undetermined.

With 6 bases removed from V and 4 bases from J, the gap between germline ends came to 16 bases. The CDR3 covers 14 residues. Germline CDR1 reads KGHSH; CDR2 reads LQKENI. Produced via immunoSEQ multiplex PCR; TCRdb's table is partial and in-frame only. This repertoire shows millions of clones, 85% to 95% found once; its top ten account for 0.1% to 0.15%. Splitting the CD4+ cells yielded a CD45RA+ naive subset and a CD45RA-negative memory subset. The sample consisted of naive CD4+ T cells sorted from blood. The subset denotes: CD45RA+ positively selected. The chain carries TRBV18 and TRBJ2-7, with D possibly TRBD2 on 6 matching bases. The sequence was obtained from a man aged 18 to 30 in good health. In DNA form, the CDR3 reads TGTGCCAGCTCCCCCTCTAGCGCGAAATACGAGCAGTACTTC. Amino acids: CASSPSSAKYEQYF.